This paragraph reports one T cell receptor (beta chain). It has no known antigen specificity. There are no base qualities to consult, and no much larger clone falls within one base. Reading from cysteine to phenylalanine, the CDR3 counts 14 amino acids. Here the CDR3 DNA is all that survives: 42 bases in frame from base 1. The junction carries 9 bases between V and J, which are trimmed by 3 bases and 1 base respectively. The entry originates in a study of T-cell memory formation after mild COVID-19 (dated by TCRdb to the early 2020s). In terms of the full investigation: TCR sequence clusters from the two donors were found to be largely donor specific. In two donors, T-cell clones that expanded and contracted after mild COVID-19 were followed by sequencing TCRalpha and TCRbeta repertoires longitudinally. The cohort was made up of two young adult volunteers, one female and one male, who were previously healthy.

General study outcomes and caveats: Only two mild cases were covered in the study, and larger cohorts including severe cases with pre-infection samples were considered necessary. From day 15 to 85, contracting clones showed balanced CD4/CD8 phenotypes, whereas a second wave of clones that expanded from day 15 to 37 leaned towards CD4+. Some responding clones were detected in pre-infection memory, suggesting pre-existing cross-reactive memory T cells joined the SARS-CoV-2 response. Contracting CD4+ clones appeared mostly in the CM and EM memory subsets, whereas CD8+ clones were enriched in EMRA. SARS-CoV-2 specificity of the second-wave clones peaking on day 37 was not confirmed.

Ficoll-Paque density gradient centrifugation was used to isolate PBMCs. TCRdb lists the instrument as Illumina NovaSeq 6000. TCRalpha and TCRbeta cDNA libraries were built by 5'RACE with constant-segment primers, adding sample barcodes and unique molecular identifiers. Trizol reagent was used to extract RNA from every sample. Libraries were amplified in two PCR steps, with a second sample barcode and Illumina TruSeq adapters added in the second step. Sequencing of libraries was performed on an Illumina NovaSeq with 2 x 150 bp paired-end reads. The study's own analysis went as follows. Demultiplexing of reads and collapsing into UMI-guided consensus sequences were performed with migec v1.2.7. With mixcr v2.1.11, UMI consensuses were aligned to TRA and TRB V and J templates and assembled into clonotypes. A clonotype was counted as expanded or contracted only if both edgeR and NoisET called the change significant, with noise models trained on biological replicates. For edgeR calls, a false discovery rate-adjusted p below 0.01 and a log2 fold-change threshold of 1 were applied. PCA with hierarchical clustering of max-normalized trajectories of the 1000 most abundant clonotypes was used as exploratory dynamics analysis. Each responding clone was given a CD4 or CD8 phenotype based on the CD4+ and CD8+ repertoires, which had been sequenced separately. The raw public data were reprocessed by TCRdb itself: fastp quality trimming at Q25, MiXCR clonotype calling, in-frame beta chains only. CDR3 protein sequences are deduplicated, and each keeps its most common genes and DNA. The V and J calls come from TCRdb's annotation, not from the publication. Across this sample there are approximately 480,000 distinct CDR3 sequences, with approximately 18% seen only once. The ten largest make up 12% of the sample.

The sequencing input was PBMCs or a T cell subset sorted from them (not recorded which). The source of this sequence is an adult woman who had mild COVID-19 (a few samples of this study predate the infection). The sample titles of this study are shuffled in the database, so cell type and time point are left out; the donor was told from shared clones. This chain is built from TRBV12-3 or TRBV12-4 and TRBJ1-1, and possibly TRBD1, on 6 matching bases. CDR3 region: CASSFQGSNTEAFF. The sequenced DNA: TGTGCCAGCAGTTTCCAGGGGTCGAACACTGAAGCTTTCTTT.